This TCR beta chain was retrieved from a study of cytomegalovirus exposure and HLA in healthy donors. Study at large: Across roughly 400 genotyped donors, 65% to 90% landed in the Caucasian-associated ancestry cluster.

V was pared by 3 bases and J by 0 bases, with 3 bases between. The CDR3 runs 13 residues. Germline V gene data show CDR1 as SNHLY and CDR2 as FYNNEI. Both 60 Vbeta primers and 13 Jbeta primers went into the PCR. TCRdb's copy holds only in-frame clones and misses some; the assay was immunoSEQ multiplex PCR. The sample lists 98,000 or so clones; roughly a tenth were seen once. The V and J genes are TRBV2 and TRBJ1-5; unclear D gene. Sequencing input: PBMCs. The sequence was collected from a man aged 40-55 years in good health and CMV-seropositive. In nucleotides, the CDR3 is TGTGCCAGCAGTGACGGTAGCAATCAGCCCCAGCATTTT. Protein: CASSDGSNQPQHF.